The clone carrying this T cell receptor beta chain was seen repeatedly, ten times or more. Its antigen is unknown. Unique molecular identifiers tagged the TCRbeta library. TCRdb called the PCR reads again in MiXCR, with one record for every CDR3 protein. In the table there are about 200,000 distinct CDR3 sequences, 6.6% of which are singletons. The sample comes from a study of T-cell reconstitution after alpha-beta-depleted transplantation in children. Study-level points and caveats: T cells produced anew were the main source of T-cell counts and diversity one year after transplant. Certain patients had high TCRbeta diversity at day 60, and it came from recipient T cells and thymic progenitors that survived. The origin of alpha-beta T cells about two months after transplant was reportedly several hundred expanded graft clones.

Looked up from germline, CDR1 is SEHNR and CDR2 is FQNEAQ (reference sequence). The junction had 6 bases not matched to a gene; V was cut back by 10 bases and J by 3 bases. The CDR3 totals 14 residues. Here the sequenced sample was PBMCs, taken before TCRalphabeta/CD19-depleted stem cell transplant. The clonotype was recovered from a boy aged 2 to 10 with acute lymphoblastic leukemia, due to receive a stem cell transplant. The chain is built from TRBV7-9 and TRBJ2-2, with 9 bases identical to TRBD1. The CDR3 region is CATPGQGDTGELFF. In DNA form, the CDR3 reads TGTGCCACCCCGGGACAGGGAGACACCGGGGAGCTGTTTTTT.